Following are 6 T cell receptor beta chains from one sample sequenced in a study of cytomegalovirus exposure and HLA in healthy donors. Researchers ran the PCR with 60 Vbeta and 13 Jbeta primers. Measured with immunoSEQ multiplex PCR; TCRdb has only the in-frame clones, and not every one. Counted here are 100,000 to 120,000 clones, over 12% occurring once; the ten biggest clones make up around 0.83%. Sequencing input: PBMCs. The origin of the receptors is a female donor in good health and CMV-seronegative.

The rearrangement links TRBV6-5 to TRBJ2-7, with 10 bases that match TRBD2. Germline assignment: CDR1 MNHEY and CDR2 SVGAGI. V gave up 2 bases and J gave up 4 bases; unmatched junction bases: 5. This CDR3 region has 15 residues. The chain's CDR3 is CASSYVRTSGYEQYF. CDR3 DNA sequence: TGTGCCAGCAGTTACGTTCGGACTAGCGGTTACGAGCAGTACTTC.

The V gene is TRBV27, the J gene TRBJ2-7; 8 nucleotides line up with TRBD2. The CDR3 is made up of 17 amino acids. V shed 3 bases and J 4 bases; nucleotides not matched to a gene: 14. CDR1 and CDR2 from the germline V gene are MNHEY and SMNVEV (reference sequence). CDR3: CASSLVGLAPLGYEQYF. CDR3 in DNA: TGTGCCAGCAGTTTGGTCGGACTAGCCCCCCTGGGGTACGAGCAGTACTTC.

This clone was detected only a few times. This chain uses TRBV29-1 with TRBJ2-3, with D unclear. Germline-derived CDR1 and CDR2 are SQVTM and ANQGSEA. This CDR3 has 16 residues. V was cut by 1 base and J by 0 bases, with 14 bases left in between. As DNA, the CDR3 is TGCAGCGTTGAAGGACTCTACTCAACCAGCACAGATACGCAGTATTTT. This translates into CSVEGLYSTSTDTQYF.

This clone was seen only a few times. This chain uses TRBV7-8 with TRBJ1-5; 8 positions match TRBD1. Germline-derived CDR1 and CDR2 are SGHVS and FQNEAQ. This CDR3 contains 15 residues. V shed 4 bases and J 7 bases; nucleotides not matched to a gene: 9. The CDR3 sequence is CASSSLDRERQPQHF. CDR3 coding DNA: TGTGCCAGCAGCTCCTTGGACAGGGAAAGGCAGCCCCAGCATTTT.

In its sample, this clone was seen a few times. V usage is TRBV10-1 and J usage is TRBJ2-7, with D possibly TRBD1 on 6 matching bases. CDR1 and CDR2 (germline): WNHNN, SYGVQD (reference sequence). V lost 4 bases and J lost 5, with 21 bases in between. CDR3 length equals 16 residues. The CDR3 reads CASSASQGSLRNEQYF. The CDR3 DNA follows: TGCGCCAGCAGTGCTTCACAGGGCTCCTTAAGGAACGAGCAGTACTTC.

The CDR3: CASSFGRASNQPQHF. Written as DNA, the CDR3 is TGTGCCAGCAGCTTTGGGAGAGCTAGCAATCAGCCCCAGCATTTT. The V call is TRBV7-2, the J call TRBJ1-5; no clear D gene. CDR3 size: 15 residues. Trimming took off 3 bases at V and 0 bases at J, with 9 bases between the two ends. The germline V gene has CDR1 SGHTA and CDR2 FQGNSA.